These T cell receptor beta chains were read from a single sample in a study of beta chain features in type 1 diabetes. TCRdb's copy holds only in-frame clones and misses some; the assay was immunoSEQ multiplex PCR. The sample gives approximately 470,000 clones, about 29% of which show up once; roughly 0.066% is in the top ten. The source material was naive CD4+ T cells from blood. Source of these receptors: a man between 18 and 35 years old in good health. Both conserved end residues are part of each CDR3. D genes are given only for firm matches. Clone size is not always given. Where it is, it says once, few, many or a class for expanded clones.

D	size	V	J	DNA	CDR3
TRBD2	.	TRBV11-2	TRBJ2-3	TGTGCCAGCAGCTACCGGACTAGCGGGAGCGCAGATACGCAGTATTTT	CASSYRTSGSADTQYF
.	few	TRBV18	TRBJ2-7	TGTGCCAGCTCACAAACACAGGGATACGAGCAGTACTTC	CASSQTQGYEQYF
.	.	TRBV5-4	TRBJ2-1	TGTGCCACAGGTCCGGTGGGGTCCTACAATGAGCAGTTCTTC	CATGPVGSYNEQFF
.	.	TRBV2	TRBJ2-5	TGTGCCAGCAGAGGAAGCGGAGAGACCCAGTACTTC	CASRGSGETQYF
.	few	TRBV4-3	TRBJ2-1	TGCGCCAGCAGCCAAGAACGGACTGGACGCAATGAGCAGTTCTTC	CASSQERTGRNEQFF
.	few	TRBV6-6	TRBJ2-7	TGTGCCAGCAAGGGCTCCGAAGGCTACGAGCAGTACTTC	CASKGSEGYEQYF
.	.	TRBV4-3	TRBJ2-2	TGCGCCAGCAGCCGCGCCACGGCCTCTCCCGGTCGCGGGGAGCTGTTTTTT	CASSRATASPGRGELFF
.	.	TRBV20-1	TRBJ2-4	TGCAGTGCTAGGGCCGGGGACATTCAGTACTTC	CSARAGDIQYF
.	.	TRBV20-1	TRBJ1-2	TGCAGTTTGCTGACAGTCTATGGCTACACCTTC	CSLLTVYGYTF
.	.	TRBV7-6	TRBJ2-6	TGTGCCAGCAGCCCAACCGGCGGGTCTGGGGCCAACGTCCTGACTTTC	CASSPTGGSGANVLTF
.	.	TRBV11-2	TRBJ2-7	TGTGCCAGCAGCTTGCCCAGGGGGGGTCCCGAGCAGTACTTC	CASSLPRGGPEQYF
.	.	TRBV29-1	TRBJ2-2	TGCAGCGTTGAACCGCAGAACACCGGGGAGCTGTTTTTT	CSVEPQNTGELFF
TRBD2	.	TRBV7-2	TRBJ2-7	TGTGCCAGCAGCAAAGCGGGAGCGCTTTACGAGCAGTACTTC	CASSKAGALYEQYF
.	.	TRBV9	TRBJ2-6	TGTGCCAGCAGCGTAGTAGTTAGCTCTGGGGCCAACGTCCTGACTTTC	CASSVVVSSGANVLTF
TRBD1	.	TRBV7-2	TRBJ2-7	TGTGCCAGCAGCTTCCAGACAGGGCACTCCTACGAGCAGTACTTC	CASSFQTGHSYEQYF
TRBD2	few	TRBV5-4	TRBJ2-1	TGTGCCAGCAGCTTCCGACTAGCGGGAGGAAGCGAGCAGTTCTTC	CASSFRLAGGSEQFF
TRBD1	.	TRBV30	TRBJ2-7	TGTGCCTGGAGTAGAGGACAGGGTGCCTACGAGCAGTACTTC	CAWSRGQGAYEQYF
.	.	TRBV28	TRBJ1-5	TGTGCCAGCAGTAGAATTAGGAGCGATCAGCCCCAGCATTTT	CASSRIRSDQPQHF
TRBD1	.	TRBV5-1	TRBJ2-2	TGCGCCAGCAGCCAGGACAGGGACAGGCCCACCGGGGAGCTGTTTTTT	CASSQDRDRPTGELFF
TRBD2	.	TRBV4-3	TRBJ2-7	TGCGCCAGCAGCCAAGGGACTAGTGCCCGCTACGAGCAGTACTTC	CASSQGTSARYEQYF
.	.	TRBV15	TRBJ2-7	TGTGCCACCAGCGGCCCAAGGGTCTCCTACGAGCAGTACTTC	CATSGPRVSYEQYF
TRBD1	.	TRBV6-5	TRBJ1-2	TGTGCCAGCAGGCTAGGACAGGGGATCGCTGGCTACACCTTC	CASRLGQGIAGYTF
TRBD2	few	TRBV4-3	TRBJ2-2	TGCGCCAGCAGCCAAGGCACGGGGGGAAACACCGGGGAGCTGTTTTTT	CASSQGTGGNTGELFF
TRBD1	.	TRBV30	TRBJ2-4	TGTGCCTCCCGGGACAGGGGGCAAAACATTCAGTACTTC	CASRDRGQNIQYF
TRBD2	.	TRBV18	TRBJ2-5	TGTGCCAGCTCATCGGGACTAGCGGGAGGCCAAGAGACCCAGTACTTC	CASSSGLAGGQETQYF
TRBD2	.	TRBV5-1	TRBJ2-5	TGCGCCAGCAGCTTGGGGATTGCTAGCGGGGAGACCCAGTACTTC	CASSLGIASGETQYF
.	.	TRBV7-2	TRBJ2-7	TGTGCCAGCAGCTCTAGTTGGGGACTGCCCTACGAGCAGTACTTC	CASSSSWGLPYEQYF
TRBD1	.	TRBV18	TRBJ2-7	TGTGCCAGCTCACCTATGGGGACAGGGAACTCCTACGAGCAGTACTTC	CASSPMGTGNSYEQYF
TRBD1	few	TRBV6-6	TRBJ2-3	TGTGCCAGCAGTCGTCCTCTTGGGACAGGCGTAGATACGCAGTATTTT	CASSRPLGTGVDTQYF
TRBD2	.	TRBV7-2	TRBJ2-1	TGTGCCAGCAGCTTAGAACTAGCGGGAGGGAATGAGCAGTTCTTC	CASSLELAGGNEQFF
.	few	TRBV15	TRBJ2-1	TGTGCCACCAGCAGAGATAGAAGATGGGGTGAGCAGTTCTTC	CATSRDRRWGEQFF
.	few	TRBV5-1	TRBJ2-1	TGCGCCAGCAGCATCGGCGGGCCGGACAATGAGCAGTTCTTC	CASSIGGPDNEQFF
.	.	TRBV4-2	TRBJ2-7	TGTGCCAGCAGCCAGATTACCCCGCTATCGGCGGGATCCTACGAGCAGTACTTC	CASSQITPLSAGSYEQYF
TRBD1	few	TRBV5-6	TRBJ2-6	TGTGCCAGCAGCCCACAGGGGGCTGGGGCCAACGTCCTGACTTTC	CASSPQGAGANVLTF
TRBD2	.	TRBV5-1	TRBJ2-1	TGCGCCAGCAGCTTGGAGGCTAGCGGGAGCAATGAGCAGTTCTTC	CASSLEASGSNEQFF
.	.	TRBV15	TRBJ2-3	TGTGCCACCAGAAACGTATACGGGAGAGCCGCCACAGATACGCAGTATTTT	CATRNVYGRAATDTQYF
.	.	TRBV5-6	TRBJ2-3	TGTGCCAGCAGCTCGACCAAGCAGGGTAGGACGCAGTATTTT	CASSSTKQGRTQYF
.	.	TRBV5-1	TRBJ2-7	TGCGCCAGCAGCTTGGACAGGGCGATGATGGGAGAGCAGTACTTC	CASSLDRAMMGEQYF
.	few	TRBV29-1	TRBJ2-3	TGCAGCGTGCTATCAGGACCAGATACGCAGTATTTT	CSVLSGPDTQYF
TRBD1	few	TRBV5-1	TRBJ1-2	TGCGCCAGCAGCTTCGCTGGACAGGGAGATGGCTACACCTTC	CASSFAGQGDGYTF